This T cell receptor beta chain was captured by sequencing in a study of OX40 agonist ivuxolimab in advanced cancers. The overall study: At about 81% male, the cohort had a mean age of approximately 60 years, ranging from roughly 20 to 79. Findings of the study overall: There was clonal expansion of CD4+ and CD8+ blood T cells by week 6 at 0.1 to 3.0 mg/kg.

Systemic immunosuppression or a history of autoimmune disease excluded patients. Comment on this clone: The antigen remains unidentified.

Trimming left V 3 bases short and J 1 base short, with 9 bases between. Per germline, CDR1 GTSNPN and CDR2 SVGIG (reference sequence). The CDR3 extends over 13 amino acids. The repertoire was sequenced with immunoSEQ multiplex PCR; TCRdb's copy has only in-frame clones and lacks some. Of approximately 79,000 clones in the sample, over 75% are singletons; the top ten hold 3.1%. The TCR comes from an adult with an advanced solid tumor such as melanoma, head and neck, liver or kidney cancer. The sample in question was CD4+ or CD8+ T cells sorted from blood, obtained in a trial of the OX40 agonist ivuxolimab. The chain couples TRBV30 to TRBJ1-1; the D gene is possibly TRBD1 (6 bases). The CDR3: CAWRTTGNTEAFF. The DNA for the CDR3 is TGTGCCTGGAGGACGACAGGGAACACTGAAGCTTTCTTT. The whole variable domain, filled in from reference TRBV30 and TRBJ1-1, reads SQTIHQWPATLVQPVGSPLSLECTVEGTSNPNLYWYRQAAGRGLQLLFYSVGIGQISSEVPQNLSASRPQDRQFILSSKKLLLSDSGFYLCAWRTTGNTEAFFGQGTRLTVV.